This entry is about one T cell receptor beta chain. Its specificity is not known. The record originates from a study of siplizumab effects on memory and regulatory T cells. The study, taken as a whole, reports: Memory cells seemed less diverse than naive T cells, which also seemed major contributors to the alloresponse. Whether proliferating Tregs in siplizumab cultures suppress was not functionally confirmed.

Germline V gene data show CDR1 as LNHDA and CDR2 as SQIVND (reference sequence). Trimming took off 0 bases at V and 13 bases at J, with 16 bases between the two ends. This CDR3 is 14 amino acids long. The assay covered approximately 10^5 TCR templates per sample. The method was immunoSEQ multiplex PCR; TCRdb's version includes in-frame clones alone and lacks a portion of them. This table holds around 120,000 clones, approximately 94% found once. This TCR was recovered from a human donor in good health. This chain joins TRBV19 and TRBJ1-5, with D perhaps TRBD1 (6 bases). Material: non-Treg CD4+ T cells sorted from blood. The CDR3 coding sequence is TGTGCCAGTAGTATAGATCAGGGGCTTGGGGAACAGCATTTT. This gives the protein CASSIDQGLGEQHF.